Sequencing of this T cell receptor beta chain was carried out in a study of identical twins. Each cDNA held unique molecular identifiers, and template switching gave it a universal primer site. TCRdb independently ran MiXCR on the 5' RACE reads; one entry per CDR3 protein. The sample yields fewer than 250,000 distinct CDR3 sequences, 7.5% seen once. Only one count was recorded for this clonotype. Its target is not known. General study points: For cord blood, abundant beta clonotypes had fewer insertions, unlike memory repertoires, which showed none. Beta out-of-frame sequences displayed a weaker excess of sharing between twins. Findings came from cross-sectional statistics, without long-term follow-up of donors.

CDR3 length equals 14 residues. The ends lost 4 bases at V and 7 bases at J; junction bases unmatched: 8. Germline-derived CDR1 and CDR2 are SEHNR and FQNEAQ (reference sequence). These data were also filed under a second study, of yellow fever vaccine responses in identical twins.

Sequencing was done on a sample of CD8+ T cells sorted from blood. The genes are TRBV7-9 and TRBJ2-5; 8 bases line up with TRBD2. This TCR came from a woman between 18 and 30 years old in good health. CDR3 region: CASSSGTRIGTQYF. The CDR3 bases are TGTGCCAGCAGCTCCGGGACTAGGATAGGGACCCAGTACTTC.